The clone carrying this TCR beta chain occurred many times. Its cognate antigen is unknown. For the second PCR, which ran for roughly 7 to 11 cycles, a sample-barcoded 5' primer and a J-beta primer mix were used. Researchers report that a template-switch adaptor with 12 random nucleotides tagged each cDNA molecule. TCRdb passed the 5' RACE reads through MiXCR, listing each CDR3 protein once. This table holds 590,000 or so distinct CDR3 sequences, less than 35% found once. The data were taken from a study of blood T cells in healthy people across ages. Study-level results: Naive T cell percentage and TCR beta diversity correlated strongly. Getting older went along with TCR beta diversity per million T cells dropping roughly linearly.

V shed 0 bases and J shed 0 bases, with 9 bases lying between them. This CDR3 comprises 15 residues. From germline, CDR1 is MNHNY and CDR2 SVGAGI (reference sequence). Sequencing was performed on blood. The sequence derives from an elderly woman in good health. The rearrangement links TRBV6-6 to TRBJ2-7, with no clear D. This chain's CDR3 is CASSYSAARSYEQYF. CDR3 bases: TGTGCCAGCAGTTACTCGGCCGCCCGCTCCTACGAGCAGTACTTC.